These 9 T cell receptor beta chains originate from one sample sequenced in a study of OX40 agonist ivuxolimab in advanced cancers. The repertoire was sequenced with immunoSEQ multiplex PCR; TCRdb's copy has only in-frame clones and lacks some. The table has some 96,000 clones, about 80% seen once. This specimen consisted of CD4+ or CD8+ T cells sorted from blood, obtained in a trial of the OX40 agonist ivuxolimab. The receptor source for this set is an adult with an advanced solid tumor such as melanoma, head and neck, liver or kidney cancer.

This sequence joins TRBV5-1 and TRBJ2-2, with TRBD2 as a possible D gene (6 bases). The germline V gene has CDR1 SGHRS and CDR2 YFSETQ. V shed 2 bases and J shed 5 bases, with 13 bases lying between them. The CDR3 has 15 amino acids. Here the CDR3 DNA reads TGCGCCAGCAGCTTCGTGGGTGGGGGGACCGGGGAGCTGTTTTTT. The encoded protein is CASSFVGGGTGELFF.

V usage is TRBV10-2 and J usage is TRBJ2-7, with TRBD2 identical over 8 bases. Germline V gives CDR1 WSHSY, CDR2 SAAADI. V was pared by 7 bases and J by 0 bases, with 8 bases of the junction left unmatched. The CDR3 length is 15 residues. The CDR3 protein is CASTRGGRSSYEQYF. CDR3 DNA sequence: TGCGCCAGCACTCGGGGGGGACGAAGCTCCTACGAGCAGTACTTC.

This rearrangement joins TRBV7-2 to TRBJ2-1, with D possibly matching TRBD1 (5 bases). The ends were cut back, 0 bases at V and 2 bases at J, with 8 bases in the middle. Germline loops: CDR1 SGHTA, CDR2 FQGNSA. The CDR3 loop spans 15 amino acids. This CDR3 is CASSLAAGPYNEQFF. For the CDR3, the DNA is TGTGCCAGCAGCTTAGCAGCAGGGCCCTACAATGAGCAGTTCTTC.

This chain joins TRBV5-1 and TRBJ1-2; 8 bases map to TRBD1. J lost 8 bases, V lost 4 bases, and 4 bases had no gene match. There are 12 residues in the CDR3. Germline CDR1 SGHRS, CDR2 YFSETQ. In DNA form, the CDR3 reads TGCGCCAGCAGCGCGGGACAGGCAGGCTACACCTTC. Its protein is CASSAGQAGYTF.

This rearrangement joins TRBV18 to TRBJ1-4; 9 nucleotides agree with TRBD1. The ends lost 3 bases at V and 7 bases at J; junction bases unmatched: 0. Germline V gives CDR1 KGHSH, CDR2 LQKENI. There are 13 residues in the CDR3. The CDR3, as DNA: TGTGCCAGCTCACCGGGACAGGGTGAAAAACTGTTTTTT. Encoded protein: CASSPGQGEKLFF.

The gene calls are TRBV9 and TRBJ2-5; D is ambiguous. Trimming took 4 bases from V and 2 from J, leaving 9 bases between them. Per germline, CDR1 SGDLS and CDR2 YYNGEE. This CDR3 is built from 13 residues. The CDR3 loop reads CASSSQGQETQYF. The CDR3, as DNA: TGTGCCAGCAGCTCACAAGGACAAGAGACCCAGTACTTC.

The chain joins TRBV5-1 to TRBJ2-1; 7 bases agree with TRBD1. The germline V gene encodes CDR1 SGHRS and CDR2 YFSETQ. The CDR3 is made up of 14 amino acids. V lost 6 bases and J lost 7; bases outside the gene matches: 10. The CDR3 DNA reads TGCGCCAGCACCCCGGTACAGGGGCGGAATGAGCAGTTCTTC. As protein: CASTPVQGRNEQFF.

The chain recombines TRBV28 with TRBJ1-5; tentatively, D is TRBD1 (6 bases). Trimming took off 4 bases at V and 0 bases at J, with 10 bases between the two ends. Looked up from germline, CDR1 is MDHEN and CDR2 is SYDVKM. The CDR3 consists of 15 residues. The CDR3 nucleotides read TGTGCCAGCAGTTCACAGGGAGTTAGCAATCAGCCCCAGCATTTT. As protein: CASSSQGVSNQPQHF.

The chain couples TRBV7-2 to TRBJ2-2, with 7 bases lining up with TRBD2. Germline trimming cut 5 bases from V and 2 bases from J; bases unmatched to any gene: 14. CDR1 is SGHTA and CDR2 is FQGNSA in the germline V gene. The CDR3 sequence is 18 residues long. The CDR3 DNA is TGTGCCAGCAGCCCTCGCCCCCAGGGCGGGGGTAACACCGGGGAGCTGTTTTTT. Its translation is CASSPRPQGGGNTGELFF.